The 22 T cell receptor beta chains given below trace back to one sample, sequenced in a study of blood T cell repertoires in COVID-19. Libraries were prepared by immunoSEQ multiplex PCR; TCRdb keeps only in-frame clonotypes and omits some of them. Of about 320,000 clones listed, more than 90% are singletons. The sequencing sample was made of PBMCs or T cells enriched from blood (not recorded which). The receptor set was obtained from a man aged 60 to 75 who had recovered from COVID-19.

The rearrangement joins TRBV27 to TRBJ1-5; a weak D match, TRBD1 (6 bases). Trimming stripped 9 bases from V and 4 bases from J, with 16 bases between. Per the germline V gene, CDR1 is MNHEY and CDR2 is SMNVEV (reference sequence). The CDR3 sequence is 14 residues long. CDR3 region: CASQGSGWNQPQHF. In DNA, the CDR3 is TGTGCCAGTCAGGGGTCCGGTTGGAATCAGCCCCAGCATTTT.

This chain connects TRBV7-8 to TRBJ2-5, with unresolved D. Germline V CDR1 and CDR2: SGHVS, FQNEAQ. CDR3 length equals 11 residues. Trimming pared 6 bases from V and 11 bases from J, leaving 13 bases between. The DNA of the CDR3 is TGTGCCAGCAGAGATCAAGAGTGGCAGTACTTC. This sequence encodes CASRDQEWQYF.

This clone was detected once. The rearrangement uses TRBV6-5 and TRBJ2-7; D is ambiguous. The CDR3 contains 13 residues. The V and J ends lost 2 bases and 6 bases respectively, with 11 bases between them. Germline V gene data show CDR1 as MNHEY and CDR2 as SVGAGI. CDR3 protein: CASSYVDTVEQYF. In DNA form, the CDR3 reads TGTGCCAGCAGTTACGTTGACACCGTCGAGCAGTACTTC.

The chain couples TRBV5-1 to TRBJ1-2; 8 nucleotides line up with TRBD1. With 4 bases clipped from V and 8 bases from J, the junction kept 4 bases outside the gene matches. CDR1 is SGHRS, CDR2 YFSETQ, per germline. CDR3 length: 12 residues. CDR3 amino acids: CASSVDRGGYTF. CDR3 nucleotides: TGCGCCAGCAGCGTAGACAGGGGAGGCTACACCTTC.

A word on this clone: In the same sample, other DNA sequences code for this CDR3. The chain is built from TRBV7-2 and TRBJ1-1, with TRBD1 as a possible D gene (5 bases). In germline, CDR1 is SGHTA, CDR2 FQGNSA. The germline V and J ends were trimmed by 1 base and 2 bases, with 11 bases remaining between them. CDR3 length: 15 amino acids. CDR3 nucleotide sequence: TGTGCCAGCAGCTTAGAAGCAGGGCGTAACACTGAAGCTTTCTTT. This translates into CASSLEAGRNTEAFF.

Turning to this clone: This CDR3 is also generated by other DNA sequences in the sample. The V gene is TRBV27, the J gene TRBJ2-1, with 13 bases that match TRBD2. In germline, CDR1 is MNHEY, CDR2 SMNVEV (reference sequence). The length of the CDR3 is 15 residues. J gave up 5 bases and V 3 bases, and 1 base lay outside the gene matches. CDR3 protein: CASSLGTSGNNEQFF. The CDR3 DNA reads as TGTGCCAGCAGTTTGGGGACTAGCGGGAACAATGAGCAGTTCTTC.

The chain links TRBV11-3 to TRBJ2-7, with TRBD2 matching over 7 bases. CDR1 is SGHNT and CDR2 is YENEEA in the germline V gene. V gave up 2 bases and J gave up 7 bases; unmatched junction bases: 5. This CDR3 spans 13 amino acids. The CDR3 region has the DNA TGTGCCAGCAGCTTACCGGGAGGAGGAGAGCAGTACTTC. Encoded protein: CASSLPGGGEQYF.

The rearrangement links TRBV4-2 to TRBJ2-1; TRBD2 matches at 16 bases. The ends lost 4 bases at V and 6 bases at J; junction bases unmatched: 3. CDR3 length: 16 residues. Per the germline V gene, CDR1 is LGHNA and CDR2 is YNFKEQ. The CDR3 sequence: CASSPGTSGGANEQFF. The CDR3 bases are TGTGCCAGCAGCCCCGGGACTAGCGGGGGGGCCAATGAGCAGTTCTTC.

On this clone: Other DNA sequences of this sample code for an identical CDR3. This chain joins TRBV30 and TRBJ1-5, with D possibly matching TRBD1 (5 bases). Trimming shortened V by 3 bases and J by 2 bases, and 8 bases separated the two germline ends. Germline loops: CDR1 GTSNPN, CDR2 SVGIG (reference sequence). The CDR3 runs 13 residues. CDR3 sequence reads: CAWSGGGNQPQHF. Written as DNA, the CDR3 is TGTGCCTGGAGCGGGGGAGGCAATCAGCCCCAGCATTTT.

The chain recombines TRBV7-3 with TRBJ2-1; 8 positions match TRBD2. The trim removed 2 bases at V and 7 bases at J, leaving 4 bases unmatched. The CDR3 is made up of 14 amino acids. CDR1 is SGHTA, CDR2 FQGTGA, per germline. DNA for the CDR3: TGTGCCAGCAGCTTATCGTCTAGCGGGAATGAGCAGTTCTTC. Translation: CASSLSSSGNEQFF.

The V gene is TRBV9, the J gene TRBJ2-3; TRBD1 matches 9 bases. The germline gives CDR1 SGDLS, CDR2 YYNGEE. J lost 6 bases, V lost 2 bases, and 7 bases had no gene match. The CDR3 is 15 residues long. The DNA for the CDR3 is TGTGCCAGCAGCGTGGAGGGGACAGGGTGGGATACGCAGTATTTT. Its translation: CASSVEGTGWDTQYF.

This sequence joins TRBV7-3 and TRBJ2-1, with 13 bases lining up with TRBD2. CDR1 is SGHTA, CDR2 FQGTGA, per germline. This CDR3 region has 17 residues. V was clipped by 3 bases and J by 5 bases; unmatched bases: 7. The CDR3 DNA reads as TGTGCCAGCAGCTTGCTCTCGGGACTAGCGGGGAACAATGAGCAGTTCTTC. As protein: CASSLLSGLAGNNEQFF.

The J gene is TRBJ1-1, the V gene TRBV12-3 or TRBV12-4, with a possible D match to TRBD1 (5 bases). Trimming stripped 6 bases from V and 10 bases from J, with 18 bases between. The CDR3 totals 13 residues. CDR3 protein: CASSPGLDSVAFF. Written as DNA, the CDR3 is TGTGCCAGCAGCCCGGGCCTCGACAGCGTAGCTTTCTTT.

V usage is TRBV24-1 and J usage is TRBJ1-2; D is unresolved. In germline, CDR1 is KGHDR, CDR2 SFDVKD. The V gene lost 2 bases and the J gene lost 6 bases, with 6 bases spanning the gap. The CDR3 extends over 12 amino acids. CDR3 coding DNA: TGTGCCACCAGTGATTCACTGCATGGCTACACCTTC. It encodes CATSDSLHGYTF.

The CDR3 here is CASSEQGGTAFF. In DNA, the CDR3 is TGTGCCAGCAGCGAACAGGGGGGGACGGCTTTCTTT. The V and J genes are TRBV7-9 and TRBJ1-1; 8 nucleotides line up with TRBD1. The CDR3 runs 12 residues. Germline CDR1 and CDR2: SEHNR and FQNEAQ (reference sequence). Losses at the gene ends were 5 bases for V and 11 bases for J; bases not matched to a gene: 7.

The chain uses TRBV4-1 and TRBJ1-1; D unclear. Trimming left V 4 bases short and J 3 bases short, with 15 bases between. CDR1 and CDR2 from the germline V gene are MGHRA and YSYEKL. This CDR3 spans 15 amino acids. The CDR3 coding sequence is TGCGCCAGCAGCCGAGCCCATGACACGTACACTGAAGCTTTCTTT. It specifies CASSRAHDTYTEAFF.

The genes are TRBV19 and TRBJ2-2; 15 bases agree with TRBD2. This CDR3 has 17 residues. V was pared by 4 bases and J by 5 bases, with 5 bases of the junction left unmatched. From germline, CDR1 is LNHDA and CDR2 SQIVND (reference sequence). The CDR3, as DNA: TGTGCCAGTAGTACCGGGACTAGCGGGAGGTCTACCGGGGAGCTGTTTTTT. This codes for CASSTGTSGRSTGELFF.

DNA of the CDR3: TGTGCCAGCTCACTAACAGGGGGTCGGAATGAGCAGTTCTTC. Translating gives CASSLTGGRNEQFF. The rearrangement uses TRBV18 and TRBJ2-1; the match to TRBD1 covers 8 bases. CDR3 length: 14 amino acids. Germline V CDR1 and CDR2: KGHSH, LQKENI. V lost 4 bases and J lost 7; bases outside the gene matches: 6.

The V gene is TRBV12-3 or TRBV12-4, the J gene TRBJ1-2; D gene ambiguous. The CDR3 runs 12 residues. V was clipped by 6 bases and J by 8 bases, with 13 bases between them. Here the CDR3 reads CASRHYGEGYTF. The CDR3 region has the DNA TGTGCCAGCAGGCACTATGGCGAAGGCTACACCTTC.

J is TRBJ2-1 and V is TRBV5-1, with 9 bases identical to TRBD2. CDR3 size: 15 residues. With V trimmed by 0 bases and J by 5 bases, 3 bases remained unmatched. CDR1 is SGHRS, CDR2 YFSETQ, per germline. CDR3 DNA: TGCGCCAGCAGCTTGGTGACTAGCGGTCACAATGAGCAGTTCTTC. As protein: CASSLVTSGHNEQFF.

This clone appeared a single time. The CDR3 DNA sequence: TGTGCCAGCAGCTTACTAGCCGCGGGGGGGTCTAGCACAGATACGCAGTATTTT. Amino acids: CASSLLAAGGSSTDTQYF. The chain links TRBV5-8 to TRBJ2-3; 9 bases agree with TRBD2. CDR3 size: 18 residues. With V trimmed by 2 bases and J by 0 bases, 10 bases remained unmatched. Germline values: CDR1 SGHTS, CDR2 YDEGEE.

This clone appeared a single time. The rearrangement joins TRBV4-1 to TRBJ2-5; 8 bases agree with TRBD2. V lost 3 bases to trimming and J lost 2 bases; unmatched junction nucleotides: 11. CDR1 and CDR2 from the germline V gene are MGHRA and YSYEKL. The CDR3 is 17 amino acids. The CDR3 loop is CASSQPGAGAVQETQYF. The CDR3 nucleotides read TGCGCCAGCAGCCAGCCAGGAGCGGGGGCCGTACAAGAGACCCAGTACTTC.